Each of the 17 T cell receptor beta chains below was sequenced from the same sample in a study of technical replicates of blood from a handful of donors. This table comes from immunoSEQ multiplex PCR, and its TCRdb copy is limited to in-frame clones, with some not included. The sample shows about 64,000 clones, roughly 90% of them seen only once. Sequencing used PBMCs. These receptors were obtained from a human donor in good health. Some clones in this sample may be carry-over from other donors' samples.

The chain couples TRBV15 to TRBJ1-2, with a weak D call TRBD1 (6 bases). The germline gives CDR1 LNHNV, CDR2 YYDKDF (reference sequence). V gave up 8 bases and J gave up 8 bases, with 12 bases separating them. The CDR3 spans 11 residues. The CDR3 coding sequence is TGTGCCACCTCAGGGGCAGGGGGCTACACCTTC. Amino acids: CATSGAGGYTF.

The chain uses TRBV14 and TRBJ1-2, with D perhaps matching TRBD1 (5 bases). The CDR3 contains 15 residues. Germline assignment: CDR1 SGHDN and CDR2 FVKESK. V was clipped by 0 bases and J by 2 bases, with 10 bases between them. The CDR3 loop reads CASSQDGRGNYGYTF. The CDR3, as DNA: TGTGCCAGCAGCCAAGATGGGAGGGGAAACTATGGCTACACCTTC. The variable domain in full, completed from reference TRBV14 and TRBJ1-2, reads EAGVTQFPSHSVIEKGQTVTLRCDPISGHDNLYWYRRVMGKEIKFLLHFVKESKQDESGMPNNRFLAERTGGTYSTLKVQPAELEDSGVYFCASSQDGRGNYGYTFGSGTRLTVV.

This rearrangement joins TRBV19 to TRBJ2-7; D not resolved. Trimming took off 0 bases at V and 2 bases at J, with 11 bases between the two ends. CDR1 and CDR2 (germline): LNHDA, SQIVND (reference sequence). CDR3 length: 15 residues. The CDR3 bases are TGTGCCAGTAGTATAGATCCACAGCCGCCCTACGAGCAGTACTTC. Translating it yields CASSIDPQPPYEQYF.

V is TRBV18 and J is TRBJ2-7, with TRBD1 identical over 11 bases. Germline V CDR1 and CDR2: KGHSH, LQKENI. After removal of 5 bases from V and 6 bases from J, the junction contained 3 bases not matched to a gene. The CDR3 has 13 residues. The CDR3 loop is CASSVGTGGEQYF. CDR3 sequence (DNA): TGTGCCAGCTCAGTCGGGACAGGGGGCGAGCAGTACTTC.

The rearrangement links TRBV12-5 to TRBJ1-5; weak D call: TRBD1 (5 bases). The V gene's germline CDR1 is LGHNT and CDR2 FRNRAP. With 0 bases removed from V and 8 bases from J, the gap between germline ends came to 23 bases. The CDR3 length is 18 residues. The CDR3 region is CASGLVPLGRREGEPQHF. For the CDR3, the DNA is TGTGCTAGTGGTTTGGTACCGCTCGGTCGCAGGGAAGGGGAGCCCCAGCATTTT.

The chain has TRBV6-4 and TRBJ1-2, with 10 bases identical to TRBD1. The CDR3 runs 14 residues. The V and J ends lost 6 bases and 5 bases, in that order; junction bases with no gene match: 6. The germline gives CDR1 MRHNA, CDR2 SNTAGT. Here the CDR3 reads CASSDRGRGYGYTF. CDR3 DNA sequence: TGTGCCAGCAGCGACAGGGGGCGCGGTTATGGCTACACCTTC.

This chain uses TRBV6-5 with TRBJ2-1; the match to TRBD2 covers 7 bases. Per the germline V gene, CDR1 is MNHEY and CDR2 is SVGAGI. J gave up 5 bases and V 7 bases, and 5 bases lay outside the gene matches. The CDR3 consists of 13 residues. The CDR3 is CASNAAGDNEQFF. The CDR3 DNA sequence: TGTGCCAGCAATGCTGCGGGGGACAATGAGCAGTTCTTC.

This clone was counted between two and nine times. The chain links TRBV5-6 to TRBJ1-2; TRBD1 might be the D (6 bases). There are 14 residues in the CDR3. The V and J ends lost 4 bases and 7 bases respectively, with 17 bases between them. Germline-derived CDR1 and CDR2 are SGHDT and YYEEEE. The CDR3 sequence is CASSTVRGVRGYTF. The CDR3 bases are TGTGCCAGCAGCACCGTCAGGGGTGTTCGTGGCTACACCTTC.

This chain joins TRBV28 and TRBJ1-5, with D uncertain. The V end lost 3 bases, the J end lost 3 bases, and 12 bases lay between the germline ends. Germline CDR1 and CDR2: MDHEN and SYDVKM. This CDR3 has 15 amino acids. The CDR3 DNA is TGTGCCAGCAGTTTGGATGGCGGAAACAATCAGCCCCAGCATTTT. Protein sequence: CASSLDGGNNQPQHF.

The chain links TRBV30 to TRBJ1-6, with 7 bases fitting TRBD1. CDR3 length: 15 residues. Germline loops: CDR1 GTSNPN, CDR2 SVGIG (reference sequence). After removal of 5 bases from V and 7 bases from J, the junction contained 11 bases not matched to a gene. Written as DNA, the CDR3 is TGTGCCTGGGGCCAGATACAGGGGATGAATTCACCCCTCCACTTT. This encodes CAWGQIQGMNSPLHF.

The chain couples TRBV4-2 to TRBJ2-7, with 10 bases matching TRBD2. The germline V gene has CDR1 LGHNA and CDR2 YNFKEQ. CDR3 length equals 15 residues. Trimming removed 4 bases from V and 4 bases from J; junction bases left unmatched: 7. Written as DNA, the CDR3 is TGTGCCAGCAGCCCGGCGGGGACTAGCGATTACGAGCAGTACTTC. It encodes CASSPAGTSDYEQYF.

This rearrangement joins TRBV7-2 to TRBJ2-7, with 7 bases lining up with TRBD1. CDR1 is SGHTA and CDR2 is FQGNSA in the germline V gene. This CDR3 region has 14 residues. J gave up 1 base and V 1 base, and 1 base lay outside the gene matches. The CDR3, as DNA: TGTGCCAGCAGCTTAGTACAGGGGTCCTACGAGCAGTACTTC. This gives the protein CASSLVQGSYEQYF.

By share, this clone counts as large. The rearrangement joins TRBV13 to TRBJ1-1, with 9 bases lining up with TRBD1. The trim removed 4 bases at V and 7 bases at J, leaving 4 bases unmatched. The CDR3 sequence is 13 residues long. CDR1 PRHDT and CDR2 FYEKMQ come from the germline V gene (reference sequence). The CDR3 coding sequence is TGTGCCAGCAGCTCGGGACAGGGCCGTGAAGCTTTCTTT. Amino acid sequence: CASSSGQGREAFF.

The genes are TRBV10-3 and TRBJ1-1; D is perhaps TRBD1 (5 bases). CDR3 length: 14 residues. V was cut by 6 bases and J by 2 bases, with 13 bases left in between. CDR1 is ENHRY, CDR2 SYGVKD, per germline. Here the CDR3 reads CAIRAGTPNTEAFF. The CDR3 DNA reads as TGTGCCATCAGGGCCGGGACTCCAAACACTGAAGCTTTCTTT.

The chain employs TRBV27 and TRBJ1-2; D is possibly TRBD1 (5 bases). Trimming cost V 1 base and J 4 bases, with 16 bases left between them. Per germline, CDR1 MNHEY and CDR2 SMNVEV (reference sequence). The CDR3 totals 16 residues. The DNA of the CDR3 is TGTGCCAGCAGTTTATACACACGGAGACAGCCCTATGGCTACACCTTC. Residues: CASSLYTRRQPYGYTF.

This chain connects TRBV10-3 to TRBJ2-3, with 10 bases fitting TRBD2. The CDR3 runs to 15 residues. Germline CDR1 reads ENHRY; CDR2 reads SYGVKD. Unmatched junction bases numbered 11, after V lost 10 bases and J lost 4 bases. CDR3 bases: TGTGCCACCTCCGCTAGCGGGAGTGTAGCAGATACGCAGTATTTT. Translated: CATSASGSVADTQYF.

This clone was recorded only once. The rearrangement links TRBV5-1 to TRBJ2-3; TRBD1 aligns across 9 bases. The CDR3 length is 18 residues. CDR1 and CDR2 (germline): SGHRS, YFSETQ. The ends lost 1 base at V and 6 bases at J; junction bases unmatched: 15. The CDR3 bases are TGCGCCAGCAGCTTGAGCAACAGGGGGCTCGGCCGGCAGGATACGCAGTATTTT. Its protein is CASSLSNRGLGRQDTQYF.